This TCR beta chain was profiled in a study of cytomegalovirus exposure and HLA in healthy donors. This CDR3 spans 15 amino acids. CDR1 is SGHVS and CDR2 is FQNEAQ in the germline V gene. The PCR had 60 Vbeta and 13 Jbeta primers. Assay used: immunoSEQ multiplex PCR; TCRdb lists only in-frame clones, some missing. The sample has about 120,000 clones; roughly 80% are singletons. Overall study findings and caveats: CMV serostatus was the only recorded immune exposure for donors.

Remarks on this clone: The antigen is unknown.

The origin of this receptor is a male donor in good health and CMV-seropositive. Sequenced sample: PBMCs. The V and J genes are TRBV7-8 and TRBJ2-5; weak D call: TRBD1 (5 bases). The DNA matches TRBJ2-7 better at its end, which makes the J call doubtful. The CDR3 sequence is CASSLVVGASYEQYF. CDR3 sequence (DNA): TGTGCCAGCAGCTTAGTGGTAGGGGCCTCCTACGAGCAGTACTTC.